This T cell receptor beta chain was sequenced for a study of CD8 T cells in ankylosing spondylitis. Quantitative barcoded 5'-RACE was used to prepare TCR beta libraries. TCRdb independently ran MiXCR on the 5' RACE reads; one entry per CDR3 protein. The repertoire consists of roughly 180,000 distinct CDR3 sequences, with 11% occurring once and the leading ten covering 25% to 35%. This clonotype was observed many times. Its specificity is not known. Study results and caveats: The study looked at matched synovial fluid samples from ankylosing spondylitis patients. Disease-linked clones were reported to be significantly enriched there. Relatively rare in peripheral blood, disease-linked clones were also CD8+. Seemingly characteristic of ankylosing spondylitis blood was a TCR beta motif consisting of under 10 highly homologous variants.

The receptor was isolated from a male donor with ankylosing spondylitis or in good health (not recorded which). The source material was blood, either unsorted or a sorted T cell fraction (not recorded which).

The DNA for the CDR3 is TGCAGTGCTAGAGGCAGGACTAGCGGAGTGACCCAGTACTTC. It specifies CSARGRTSGVTQYF. The rearrangement uses TRBV20-1 and TRBJ2-5, with TRBD2 matching over 10 bases. J lost 7 bases, V lost 1 base, and 6 bases had no gene match. Germline V gene lookup returns CDR1 DFQATT and CDR2 SNEGSKA (reference sequence). The CDR3 totals 14 residues.